This T cell receptor (beta chain) was captured by sequencing in a study of T cell clones after liver transplantation. Using immunoSEQ multiplex PCR, the repertoire was profiled, and TCRdb retains in-frame clones only, with some absent. The sample includes about 74,000 clones, 80% of them seen just once. This CDR3 region has 14 residues. Germline V gives CDR1 MDHEN, CDR2 SYDVKM. The V end lost 4 bases, the J end lost 3 bases, and 13 bases lay between the germline ends. This rearrangement joins TRBV28 to TRBJ2-7; D gene uncertain. Sequenced here: CD4+ T cells from blood, sampled before liver transplant. The origin of this receptor is a human donor who received a liver transplant. CDR3 nucleotides: TGTGCCAGCAGTTCACATCCGACCCACTACGAGCAGTACTTC. Protein sequence: CASSSHPTHYEQYF.